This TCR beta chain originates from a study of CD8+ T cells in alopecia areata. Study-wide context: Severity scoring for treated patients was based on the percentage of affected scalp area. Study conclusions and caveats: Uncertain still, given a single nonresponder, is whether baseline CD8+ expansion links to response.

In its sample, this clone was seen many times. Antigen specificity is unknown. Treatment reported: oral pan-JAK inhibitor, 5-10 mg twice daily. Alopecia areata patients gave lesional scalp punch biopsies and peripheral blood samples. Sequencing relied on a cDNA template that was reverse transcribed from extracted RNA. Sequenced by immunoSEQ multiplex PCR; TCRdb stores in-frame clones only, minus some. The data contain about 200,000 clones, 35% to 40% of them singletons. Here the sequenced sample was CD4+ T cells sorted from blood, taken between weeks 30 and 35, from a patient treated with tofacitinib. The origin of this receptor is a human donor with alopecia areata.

CDR3 loop: CASSQLASSYNEQFF. The CDR3 coding sequence is TGTGCCAGTAGTCAACTAGCATCGTCCTACAATGAGCAGTTCTTC. The V and J genes are TRBV19 and TRBJ2-1, with D possibly being TRBD2 (6 bases). The CDR3 loop spans 15 amino acids. CDR1 is LNHDA and CDR2 is SQIVND in the germline V gene (reference sequence). Trimming stripped 5 bases from V and 1 base from J, with 12 bases between.